This T cell receptor beta chain is drawn from a study of T cell repertoires in cytomegalovirus infection (dated by TCRdb to between 2019 and 2020). Looking at the study overall: Because public TCR beta signatures pointed to carriage of CMV infection together with the matching HLA type, the HLA type of each donor mattered for the analysis.

As for this clonotype: What this receptor recognizes is not known. No much larger clonotype is one base removed from it; base qualities were not supplied.

Here is what the overall study found, with its caveats: In both this cohort and an independent cohort of some 370 donors, the cumulative frequency of public TCR beta family members distinguished carriers of CMV infection plus the relevant HLA type. The ex vivo response was dominated by HLA-C-restricted CMV-specific TCR beta clonotypes, and the single most frequent clonotype in two of eight donors was supplied by these HLA-C-restricted clonotypes.

V lost 1 base and J lost 2 bases; the stretch between them is 9 bases long. Via the germline V gene (reference sequence), CDR1 is SEHNR and CDR2 FQNEAQ. The CDR3 runs 14 amino acids, cysteine and phenylalanine included. Only CDR3 DNA is held: 42 bases, read in frame from base 1. Sequenced on an Illumina HiSeq 1500. Through fastp at Q25 and MiXCR, TCRdb rebuilt clones from the public reads, retaining in-frame beta chains. Each CDR3 protein gets just one entry, which takes the most common genes and DNA from the rows behind it. Within this sample are roughly 49,000 distinct CDR3 sequences, with 20% to 25% of them counted one time only. The ten top clones hold around a sixth of the sample.

This TCR was sampled from a human donor in good health (CMV status not recorded). Some clones in this sample may be carry-over from other donors' samples. The chain employs TRBV7-9 and TRBJ2-7, with an unclear D gene assignment. Sequenced: PBMCs, sequenced either directly or after in vitro stimulation (not recorded which). The nucleotides are TGTGCCAGCAGCTTAGGCGAAAGGGCCTACGAGCAGTACTTC. It specifies CASSLGERAYEQYF.